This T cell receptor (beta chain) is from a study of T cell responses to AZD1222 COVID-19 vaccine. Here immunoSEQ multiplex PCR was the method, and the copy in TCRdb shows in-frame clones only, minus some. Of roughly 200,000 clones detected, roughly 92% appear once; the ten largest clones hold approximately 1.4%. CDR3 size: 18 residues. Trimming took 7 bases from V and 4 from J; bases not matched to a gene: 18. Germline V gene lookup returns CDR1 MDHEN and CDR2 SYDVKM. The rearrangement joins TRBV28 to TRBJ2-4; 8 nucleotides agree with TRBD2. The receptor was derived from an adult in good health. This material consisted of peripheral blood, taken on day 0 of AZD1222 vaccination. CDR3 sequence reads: CASTRSVVPGLEKNIQYF. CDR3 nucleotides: TGTGCCAGCACCCGCTCCGTGGTACCGGGACTAGAGAAAAACATTCAGTACTTC.